The 26 T cell receptor beta chains given below trace back to one sample, sequenced in a study of blood T cell repertoires in COVID-19. TCRdb's table, derived via immunoSEQ multiplex PCR, lists solely in-frame clones and lacks some. The table records around 150,000 clones, approximately 88% of them present only once. Sequenced material: PBMCs or T cells enriched from blood (not recorded which). Receptor source: a woman in her sixties who had recovered from COVID-19.

This sequence joins TRBV6-1 and TRBJ2-7; 7 positions match TRBD1. This CDR3 comprises 14 residues. V dropped 3 bases and J dropped 6; count of bases not matched to a gene: 8. CDR1 is MNHNS, CDR2 SASEGT, per germline. The CDR3 is CASSEPGQSFEQYF. CDR3 bases: TGTGCCAGCAGTGAGCCGGGACAGAGTTTCGAGCAGTACTTC.

This rearrangement joins TRBV5-8 to TRBJ2-5; a possible D gene is TRBD2 (6 bases). This CDR3 contains 15 residues. The germline CDR1 and CDR2 sequences are SGHTS and YDEGEE. V lost 1 base and J 1 base, leaving 11 bases between the germline ends. CDR3 region: CASSLRSGGQETQYF. The CDR3 DNA is TGTGCCAGCAGCTTGCGCTCCGGGGGCCAAGAGACCCAGTACTTC.

This clone was detected only once. The rearrangement uses TRBV28 and TRBJ2-1, with D possibly being TRBD1 (5 bases). CDR3 length: 12 residues. Deletions cut 6 bases from V and 7 bases from J, with 10 bases between. In germline, CDR1 is MDHEN, CDR2 SYDVKM. CDR3: CASRETDNEQFF. The CDR3 DNA reads TGTGCCAGCAGGGAGACAGATAATGAGCAGTTCTTC.

CDR3 nucleotides: TGTGCCAGCTCACCACCGGTAGGGAAAGGGGCGCCCCAGCATTTT. This encodes CASSPPVGKGAPQHF. J is TRBJ1-5 and V is TRBV18; possible D gene TRBD1, 5 bases. The V gene's germline CDR1 is KGHSH and CDR2 LQKENI. There are 15 residues in the CDR3. Deletions cut 0 bases from V and 9 bases from J, with 15 bases between.

This chain links TRBV30 with TRBJ1-2; possibly TRBD1 for D (5 bases). In germline, CDR1 is GTSNPN, CDR2 SVGIG (reference sequence). With 7 bases removed from V and 4 bases from J, the gap between germline ends came to 16 bases. The CDR3 contains 13 residues. CDR3 coding DNA: TGTGCCTCGAATACACAGGCTTCCTATGGCTACACCTTC. Protein sequence: CASNTQASYGYTF.

V gene TRBV2 combines with J gene TRBJ1-1; no reliable D call. The V gene lost 2 bases and the J gene lost 4 bases, with 8 bases spanning the gap. CDR1 is SNHLY and CDR2 is FYNNEI in the germline V gene. There are 13 residues in the CDR3. The chain's CDR3 is CASSESAGTEAFF. The CDR3 region has the DNA TGTGCCAGCAGTGAAAGCGCCGGCACTGAAGCTTTCTTT.

This clone was seen a few times. CDR3 amino acids: CAWEGDRALSGEQYF. CDR3 coding DNA: TGTGCCTGGGAGGGGGACAGGGCCCTTTCCGGCGAGCAGTACTTC. The gene calls are TRBV2 and TRBJ2-7; 9 bases fit TRBD1. The CDR3 length is 15 residues. Germline V lookup: CDR1 SNHLY, CDR2 FYNNEI. The ends lost 11 bases at V and 6 bases at J; junction bases unmatched: 17.

The chain joins TRBV7-2 to TRBJ1-4; D is uncertain. The V end lost 2 bases, the J end lost 3 bases, and 10 bases lay between the germline ends. The CDR3 extends over 15 amino acids. Germline CDR1 SGHTA, CDR2 FQGNSA. CDR3 sequence reads: CASSLSPQANEKLFF. The CDR3 DNA sequence: TGTGCCAGCAGCTTAAGCCCCCAGGCTAATGAAAAACTGTTTTTT. The full variable domain, completed using reference TRBV7-2 and TRBJ1-4, is GAGVSQSPSNKVTEKGKDVELRCDPISGHTALYWYRQSLGQGLEFLIYFQGNSAPDKSGLPSDRFSAERTGGSVSTLTIQRTQQEDSAVYLCASSLSPQANEKLFFGSGTQLSVL.

A remark on this clone: This sample includes further DNA sequences coding for the same CDR3. This chain links TRBV18 with TRBJ1-2; D gene uncertain. The CDR3 sequence is 13 residues long. The V and J ends lost 3 bases and 3 bases respectively, with 8 bases between them. Germline loops: CDR1 KGHSH, CDR2 LQKENI. The DNA for the CDR3 is TGTGCCAGCTCACCTGAGGCAGACTATGGCTACACCTTC. Amino acid sequence: CASSPEADYGYTF.

The rearrangement uses TRBV4-1 and TRBJ2-1; 11 nucleotides match TRBD2. CDR1 and CDR2 (germline): MGHRA, YSYEKL. This CDR3 has 15 amino acids. After removal of 0 bases from V and 15 bases from J, the junction contained 10 bases not matched to a gene. Here the CDR3 DNA reads TGCGCCAGCAGCCAAGACAGACTAGCGGGGACCGTGGCGTTCTTC. Amino acids: CASSQDRLAGTVAFF.

The sample holds a few counts of this clone. The chain links TRBV2 to TRBJ1-5; possibly TRBD1 for D (5 bases). The CDR3 is 14 amino acids. Trimming pared 6 bases from V and 9 bases from J, leaving 18 bases between. Germline V gene sequence: CDR1 SNHLY, CDR2 FYNNEI. The CDR3 coding sequence is TGTGCCAGCAGGGCCGGGACTTTTGGGGGGCCCCAGCATTTT. Translated, it gives CASRAGTFGGPQHF.

Here the CDR3 DNA reads TGTGCCAGCAGCTTGGCACAGAGAGTTGGCTACACCTTC. Translation: CASSLAQRVGYTF. The J gene is TRBJ1-2, the V gene TRBV5-4; D is unclear. V was clipped by 0 bases and J by 7 bases, with 10 bases between them. There are 13 residues in the CDR3. Germline V gives CDR1 SGHNT, CDR2 YYREEE (reference sequence).

The table lists this clone with a count of one. CDR3 residues: CASAGLVSVNEQFF. In DNA form, the CDR3 reads TGTGCCAGTGCCGGACTAGTTTCAGTGAATGAGCAGTTCTTC. V gene TRBV7-2 combines with J gene TRBJ2-1; 7 bases are shared with TRBD2. V lost 9 bases, J lost 7 bases, and 12 bases stayed unmatched. CDR3 length: 14 residues. Germline V gives CDR1 SGHTA, CDR2 FQGNSA.

V and J are TRBV18 and TRBJ1-1, with D unresolved. The V end was cut by 6 bases, the J end by 0 bases, with 14 bases between. This CDR3 contains 15 residues. In germline, CDR1 is KGHSH, CDR2 LQKENI. The CDR3 spells CASSEVATMNTEAFF. In DNA, the CDR3 is TGTGCCAGCTCCGAGGTTGCAACGATGAACACTGAAGCTTTCTTT.

The gene calls are TRBV29-1 and TRBJ2-5, with D maybe TRBD1 (6 bases). Between the trimmed V and J ends, which lost 6 bases and 7 bases, there was a span of 15 bases. This CDR3 contains 12 residues. Germline lookup yields CDR1 SQVTM and CDR2 ANQGSEA. The CDR3 protein is CSVRTDQGTQYF. CDR3 DNA sequence: TGCAGCGTCCGGACAGATCAGGGGACCCAGTACTTC.

The V and J genes are TRBV12-5 and TRBJ1-1; D unresolved. CDR3 length: 12 amino acids. Between the trimmed V and J ends, which lost 3 bases and 8 bases, there was a span of 10 bases. CDR1 and CDR2 from the germline V gene are LGHNT and FRNRAP. CDR3 in amino acids: CASGLTPAEAFF. For the CDR3, the DNA is TGTGCTAGTGGTTTAACTCCCGCAGAAGCTTTCTTT.

The chain has TRBV20-1 and TRBJ2-3, with D unclear. V lost 3 bases and J 5 bases, leaving 15 bases between the germline ends. This CDR3 is 14 amino acids long. Germline CDR1 and CDR2: DFQATT and SNEGSKA (reference sequence). The CDR3: CSASISASQDTQYF. For the CDR3, the DNA is TGCAGTGCTAGTATTTCGGCTAGTCAAGATACGCAGTATTTT.

The V and J genes are TRBV5-1 and TRBJ2-3; 8 nucleotides agree with TRBD2. Per the germline V gene, CDR1 is SGHRS and CDR2 is YFSETQ. J lost 5 bases, V lost 4 bases, and 6 bases had no gene match. The CDR3 is made up of 14 amino acids. The CDR3 nucleotides are TGCGCCAGCAGCCCCGGGACTAGTTTAGATACGCAGTATTTT. It is translated as CASSPGTSLDTQYF.

The chain couples TRBV3-1 (or the pseudogene TRBV3-2) to TRBJ2-3, with TRBD2 matching over 8 bases. V lost 4 bases, J lost 1 base, and 4 bases stayed unmatched. The germline V gene has CDR1 LGHDT and CDR2 YNNKEL (reference sequence). The CDR3 totals 15 residues. The CDR3 DNA follows: TGTGCCAGCAGCCCAGCGGGGGTTCGCACAGATACGCAGTATTTT. Its translation: CASSPAGVRTDTQYF.

The genes are TRBV18 and TRBJ2-5; D perhaps matches TRBD2 (5 bases). The ends were cut back, 3 bases at V and 1 base at J, with 6 bases in the middle. The V gene's germline CDR1 is KGHSH and CDR2 LQKENI. This CDR3 has 13 residues. CDR3 amino acids: CASSPGLQETQYF. The CDR3 DNA sequence: TGTGCCAGCTCACCCGGACTCCAAGAGACCCAGTACTTC. The variable domain in full, completed from reference TRBV18 and TRBJ2-5, reads NAGVMQNPRHLVRRRGQEARLRCSPMKGHSHVYWYRQLPEEGLKFMVYLQKENIIDESGMPKERFSAEFPKEGPSILRIQQVVRGDSAAYFCASSPGLQETQYFGPGTRLLVL.

The CDR3: CASSQRQGVSNYGYTF. The CDR3 DNA reads as TGTGCCAGCAGCCAGAGACAGGGGGTGTCTAACTATGGCTACACCTTC. V gene TRBV2 combines with J gene TRBJ1-2; 9 bases are shared with TRBD1. J gave up 0 bases and V 6 bases, and 8 bases lay outside the gene matches. The V gene's germline CDR1 is SNHLY and CDR2 FYNNEI. CDR3 length: 16 residues.

The genes are TRBV10-2 and TRBJ1-2; D is undetermined. This CDR3 contains 13 residues. Germline-derived CDR1 and CDR2 are WSHSY and SAAADI. With 4 bases removed from V and 5 bases from J, the gap between germline ends came to 11 bases. This chain's CDR3 is CASSGALIYGYTF. Here the CDR3 DNA reads TGCGCCAGCAGTGGGGCCCTCATTTATGGCTACACCTTC.

This chain joins TRBV7-9 and TRBJ1-2; the match to TRBD1 covers 8 bases. The V gene's germline CDR1 is SEHNR and CDR2 FQNEAQ (reference sequence). With V trimmed by 3 bases and J by 7 bases, 10 bases remained unmatched. The CDR3 consists of 15 residues. CDR3 sequence reads: CASSFTGQGVIGYTF. For the CDR3, the DNA is TGTGCCAGCAGCTTTACCGGACAGGGTGTAATTGGCTACACCTTC.

In its sample, this clone was seen a few times. The gene calls are TRBV19 and TRBJ2-5, with D perhaps TRBD1 (6 bases). V was pared by 5 bases and J by 5 bases, with 12 bases between. This CDR3 is 13 amino acids long. Germline-derived CDR1 and CDR2 are LNHDA and SQIVND (reference sequence). The CDR3 loop is CASSPGARETQYF. CDR3 sequence (DNA): TGTGCCAGTAGTCCAGGGGCCCGGGAGACCCAGTACTTC.

This clone has more than one count but fewer than ten. Here the CDR3 DNA reads TGCGCCAGCACCCCCTCCAGGGTGAACACTGAAGCTTTCTTT. Its translation: CASTPSRVNTEAFF. The gene calls are TRBV4-1 and TRBJ1-1; possibly TRBD1 for D (5 bases). CDR1 is MGHRA, CDR2 YSYEKL, per germline. The CDR3 runs 14 residues. V was pared by 7 bases and J by 0 bases, with 12 bases between.

The rearrangement joins TRBV3-1 (or the pseudogene TRBV3-2) to TRBJ1-2; D is perhaps TRBD1 (5 bases). Germline V gene lookup returns CDR1 LGHDT and CDR2 YNNKEL (reference sequence). This CDR3 region has 13 residues. V was shortened by 0 bases and J by 8 bases, with 10 bases between the two germline ends. Here the CDR3 reads CASSQEGNRGYTF. CDR3 in DNA: TGTGCCAGCAGCCAAGAGGGGAACAGGGGCTACACCTTC.